The next 9 T cell receptor beta chains were all read from a single sample in a study of T cells in localized non-small cell lung cancer. The assay was immunoSEQ multiplex PCR, and TCRdb's table has in-frame clones only and misses some. This sample has 78,000 or so clones, with 84% found just once. The starting material was peripheral blood, obtained before any cancer treatment. The source is a man aged 40 to 75 with stage I lung adenocarcinoma.

This sequence joins TRBV10-3 and TRBJ1-4, with a tentative D call TRBD1 (5 bases). The V gene lost 6 bases and the J gene lost 8 bases, with 13 bases spanning the gap. CDR1 ENHRY and CDR2 SYGVKD come from the germline V gene. The CDR3 has 13 amino acids. The CDR3 DNA sequence: TGTGCCATCAGCACAGGAGGTGGGGAAAAACTGTTTTTT. Translated, it gives CAISTGGGEKLFF.

The chain links TRBV19 to TRBJ1-2; the D is unclear. Trimming removed 8 bases at V and 3 bases at J, with 10 bases between. There are 12 residues in the CDR3. Germline CDR1 is LNHDA and CDR2 is SQIVND (reference sequence). The CDR3 spells CASGDRDYGYTF. As DNA, the CDR3 is TGTGCCAGTGGGGATAGGGACTATGGCTACACCTTC. Drawing the rest from reference TRBV19 and TRBJ1-2, the complete variable domain is DGGITQSPKYLFRKEGQNVTLSCEQNLNHDAMYWYRQDPGQGLRLIYYSQIVNDFQKGDIAEGYSVSREKKESFPLTVTSAQKNPTAFYLCASGDRDYGYTFGSGTRLTVV.

J is TRBJ1-5 and V is TRBV7-8, with D hard to call. This CDR3 contains 13 residues. The germline CDR1 and CDR2 sequences are SGHVS and FQNEAQ. The V end was cut by 2 bases, the J end by 5 bases, with 7 bases between. CDR3 residues: CASSLKFDQPQHF. For the CDR3, the DNA is TGTGCCAGCAGCTTAAAATTCGATCAGCCCCAGCATTTT. The full variable domain, completed using reference TRBV7-8 and TRBJ1-5, is GAGVSQSPRYKVAKRGQDVALRCDPISGHVSLFWYQQALGQGPEFLTYFQNEAQLDKSGLPSDRFFAERPEGSVSTLKIQRTQQEDSAVYLCASSLKFDQPQHFGDGTRLSIL.

The rearrangement uses TRBV27 and TRBJ2-7; 7 bases are a match to TRBD1. This CDR3 is 15 amino acids long. V dropped 4 bases and J dropped 3; count of bases not matched to a gene: 9. Germline CDR1 MNHEY, CDR2 SMNVEV (reference sequence). This CDR3 reads CASSSTLGTDYEQYF. CDR3 sequence (DNA): TGTGCCAGCAGTTCGACCCTAGGGACAGACTACGAGCAGTACTTC.

Remarks on this clone: Other DNA sequences in the sample encode the same CDR3. The chain combines TRBV7-9 with TRBJ2-1; D is unresolved. The CDR3 totals 12 residues. The germline gives CDR1 SEHNR, CDR2 FQNEAQ (reference sequence). Trimming pared 1 base from V and 8 bases from J, leaving 6 bases between. CDR3 in DNA: TGTGCCAGCAGCTTAGTTTTCCATGAGCAGTTCTTC. Amino acid sequence: CASSLVFHEQFF.

This rearrangement joins TRBV7-8 to TRBJ1-5; D is ambiguous. V was shortened by 2 bases and J by 4 bases, with 6 bases between the two germline ends. Germline lookup yields CDR1 SGHVS and CDR2 FQNEAQ. CDR3 length: 13 residues. The CDR3 loop is CASSLWQNQPQHF. CDR3 nucleotide sequence: TGTGCCAGCAGCTTATGGCAGAATCAGCCCCAGCATTTT.

The chain couples TRBV29-1 to TRBJ2-7, with TRBD1 identical over 8 bases. V was pared by 7 bases and J by 2 bases, with 4 bases of the junction left unmatched. The CDR3 consists of 12 residues. CDR1 and CDR2 from the germline V gene are SQVTM and ANQGSEA. Written as DNA, the CDR3 is TGCAGCGGGGGACAGGCCACCTACGAGCAGTACTTC. This codes for CSGGQATYEQYF.

This clone was seen just once. The V call is TRBV19, the J call TRBJ1-4; D gene uncertain. There are 16 residues in the CDR3. Between the trimmed V and J ends, which lost 4 bases and 1 base, there was a span of 13 bases. Germline assignment: CDR1 LNHDA and CDR2 SQIVND (reference sequence). CDR3 protein: CASSNVWVETNEKLFF. CDR3 bases: TGTGCCAGTAGTAATGTTTGGGTCGAAACTAATGAAAAACTGTTTTTT.

This chain links TRBV10-3 with TRBJ2-7; 8 nucleotides line up with TRBD1. The CDR3 covers 14 residues. After removal of 3 bases from V and 2 bases from J, the junction contained 3 bases not matched to a gene. Germline lookup yields CDR1 ENHRY and CDR2 SYGVKD. CDR3 protein: CAISERDRTYEQYF. For the CDR3, the DNA is TGTGCCATCAGTGAAAGGGACAGGACCTACGAGCAGTACTTC.